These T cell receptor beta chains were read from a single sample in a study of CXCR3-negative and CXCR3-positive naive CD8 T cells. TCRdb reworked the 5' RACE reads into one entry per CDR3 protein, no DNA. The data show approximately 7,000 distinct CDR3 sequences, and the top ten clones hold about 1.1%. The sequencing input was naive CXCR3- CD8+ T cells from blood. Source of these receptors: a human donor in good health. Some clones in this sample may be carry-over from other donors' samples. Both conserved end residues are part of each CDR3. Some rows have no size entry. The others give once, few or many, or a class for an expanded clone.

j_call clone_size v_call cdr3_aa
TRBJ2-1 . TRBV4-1 CASSPGAFPDEQFF
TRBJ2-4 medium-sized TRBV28 CASSYLTDRAHLAKNIQYF
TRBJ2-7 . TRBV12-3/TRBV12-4 CASSETGASYEQYF
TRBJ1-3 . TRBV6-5 CASSYSDPYYGNTIYF
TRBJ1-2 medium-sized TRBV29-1 CSVESVGVDYGYTF
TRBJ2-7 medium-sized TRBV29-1 CSVLTGVAEQYF
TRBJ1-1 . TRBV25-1 CATSQGINTEAFF
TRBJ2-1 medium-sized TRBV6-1 CASSPTAGYNEQFF
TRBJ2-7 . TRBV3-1 CASSQDRRGLTYEQYF
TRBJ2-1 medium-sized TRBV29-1 CSVYRDNEQFF